This passage covers 20 T cell receptor beta chains from one sample sequenced in a study of vaccination and CD4 T cells after COVID-19 (dated by TCRdb to about 2022). This specimen's treatment or condition label, interpreted: approximately nine-day PBMC culture with coronavirus spike peptide pools or control peptides (ViraFEST assay). Preparation of the library involved PCR. Sequencing was carried out with an Illumina iSeq 100. DNA from cultured CD4+ T cells was subjected to TCR sequencing with the Oncomine TCR Beta short-read assay at the Johns Hopkins FTIC core. The public reads were quality trimmed at Q25 with fastp and then assembled into clones with MiXCR by TCRdb, keeping productive beta chains. CDR3 protein sequences are deduplicated, and each keeps its most common genes and DNA. For this sample the table gives some 23,000 distinct CDR3 sequences, of which approximately 44% were detected only once. Together, the top ten hold under 20% of the sample.

Their specific antigens are unknown. The specimen comprised CD4+ T cells from blood, cultured in vitro, sampled before SARS-CoV-2 vaccination. The receptors here all came from a human donor who received a COVID-19 vaccine.

This clonotype was found a few times. The rearrangement joins TRBV6-1 to TRBJ1-2; tentative D call: TRBD1 (5 bases). CDR1 MNHNS and CDR2 SASEGT come from the germline V gene. Trimming left V 5 bases short and J 4 bases short, with 14 bases between. The CDR3 is made up of 14 amino acids. The CDR3 sequence is CASSPTRQTYGYTF. CDR3 in DNA: TGTGCCAGCAGTCCAACGCGACAGACCTATGGCTACACCTTC.

The chain is built from TRBV2 and TRBJ2-1; 10 bases are a match to TRBD2. The CDR3 totals 17 residues. Germline CDR1 and CDR2: SNHLY and FYNNEI. V trimming: 5 bases; J trimming: 7 bases; junction bases outside the gene matches: 14. The CDR3 protein is CASSNRGSGGARNEQFF. For the CDR3, the DNA is TGTGCCAGCAGTAATAGGGGCAGCGGGGGGGCGAGAAATGAGCAGTTCTTC.

This chain uses TRBV2 with TRBJ2-7; 7 bases fit TRBD1. Germline trimming cut 5 bases from V and 4 bases from J; bases unmatched to any gene: 5. From germline, CDR1 is SNHLY and CDR2 FYNNEI. The CDR3 is 13 residues long. CDR3 bases: TGTGCCAGCAGTCGGGACAGCCGTTACGAGCAGTACTTC. Residues: CASSRDSRYEQYF.

This clonotype was detected only a few times. J is TRBJ2-3 and V is TRBV20-1; D is undetermined. The length of the CDR3 is 15 residues. Per germline, CDR1 DFQATT and CDR2 SNEGSKA (reference sequence). The ends were cut back, 0 bases at V and 5 bases at J, with 15 bases in the middle. The CDR3 is CSARDHSTGIDTQYF. CDR3 bases: TGCAGTGCTAGAGATCATTCCACTGGGATAGATACGCAGTATTTT.

The CDR3 region has the DNA TGTGCCAGCACCCTGGGGACTAGCGTCCAAGAGACCCAGTACTTC. It translates to CASTLGTSVQETQYF. The V and J genes are TRBV7-9 and TRBJ2-5, with 10 positions matching TRBD2. V lost 7 bases to trimming and J lost 1 base; unmatched junction nucleotides: 6. The CDR3 contains 15 residues. Germline V gives CDR1 SEHNR, CDR2 FQNEAQ (reference sequence). The full variable domain, completed using reference TRBV7-9 and TRBJ2-5, is DTGVSQNPRHKITKRGQNVTFRCDPISEHNRLYWYRQTLGQGPEFLTYFQNEAQLEKSRLLSDRFSAERPKGSFSTLEIQRTEQGDSAMYLCASTLGTSVQETQYFGPGTRLLVL.

The sample holds one count of this clonotype. The chain combines TRBV24-1 with TRBJ2-7; 9 nucleotides line up with TRBD1. J gave up 5 bases and V 3 bases, and 7 bases lay outside the gene matches. CDR3 length: 15 residues. Germline values: CDR1 KGHDR, CDR2 SFDVKD. The CDR3 DNA follows: TGTGCCACCAGTGATACCGGGACAGGGAGGAACGAGCAGTACTTC. Protein product: CATSDTGTGRNEQYF.

The chain links TRBV3-1 to TRBJ2-3, with TRBD2 identical over 7 bases. The CDR3 is 16 amino acids. Germline values: CDR1 LGHDT, CDR2 YNNKEL (reference sequence). V shed 3 bases, J shed 2 bases, and the junction held 8 bases outside the gene matches. The CDR3 region has the DNA TGTGCCAGCAGCCAGGCTACTAGCGCCTCCACAGATACGCAGTATTTT. This translates into CASSQATSASTDTQYF.

The sample holds a few counts of this clonotype. The chain recombines TRBV6-1 with TRBJ1-6; 10 bases line up with TRBD1. With V trimmed by 1 base and J by 9 bases, 6 bases remained unmatched. The V gene's germline CDR1 is MNHNS and CDR2 SASEGT. This CDR3 is built from 16 residues. CDR3 sequence: CASSEVLGQGGSPLHF. CDR3 sequence (DNA): TGTGCCAGCAGTGAAGTGTTAGGACAGGGGGGTTCACCCCTCCACTTT.

A few counts support this clonotype. The rearrangement joins TRBV27 to TRBJ2-7; no clear D. The CDR3 totals 14 residues. The germline CDR1 and CDR2 sequences are MNHEY and SMNVEV (reference sequence). Trimming cost V 6 bases and J 6 bases, with 18 bases left between them. CDR3 amino acids: CASSRRPEGIEQYF. The DNA for the CDR3 is TGTGCCAGCAGCAGACGTCCCGAAGGCATCGAGCAGTACTTC.

The table lists this clonotype with a few counts. J is TRBJ2-1 and V is TRBV10-3; TRBD2 aligns across 12 bases. Losses at the gene ends were 6 bases for V and 3 bases for J; bases not matched to a gene: 15. The V gene's germline CDR1 is ENHRY and CDR2 SYGVKD. The CDR3 has 19 amino acids. CDR3 loop: CAISDSTSGGHSLYNEQFF. CDR3 in DNA: TGTGCCATCAGCGACTCGACTAGCGGGGGCCACTCGCTCTACAATGAGCAGTTCTTC.

This sequence joins TRBV7-6 and TRBJ2-3; possible D gene TRBD1, 6 bases. Trimming cost V 5 bases and J 2 bases, with 14 bases left between them. The length of the CDR3 is 15 residues. In germline, CDR1 is SGHVS, CDR2 FNYEAQ. The CDR3 region is CASSPTGPTTDTQYF. In DNA, the CDR3 is TGTGCCAGCAGCCCGACAGGACCTACCACAGATACGCAGTATTTT.

This clonotype was seen a handful of times. The rearrangement joins TRBV20-1 to TRBJ2-3; 13 bases match TRBD2. Germline loops: CDR1 DFQATT, CDR2 SNEGSKA (reference sequence). This CDR3 is 14 amino acids long. With 5 bases clipped from V and 6 bases from J, the junction kept 5 bases outside the gene matches. In DNA, the CDR3 is TGCAGTGCTGCACTAGCGGGGGGGCCTGATACGCAGTATTTT. It translates to CSAALAGGPDTQYF.

The gene calls are TRBV7-2 and TRBJ2-2; D is unclear. Germline-derived CDR1 and CDR2 are SGHTA and FQGNSA. The CDR3 sequence is 15 residues long. V lost 5 bases, J lost 6 bases, and 16 bases lay in between. DNA of the CDR3: TGTGCCAGCAGCCTGAAGTTCGGTTCCGCCGGGGAGCTGTTTTTT. Translation: CASSLKFGSAGELFF. Variable domain in full (rest from reference TRBV7-2 and TRBJ2-2): GAGVSQSPSNKVTEKGKDVELRCDPISGHTALYWYRQSLGQGLEFLIYFQGNSAPDKSGLPSDRFSAERTGGSVSTLTIQRTQQEDSAVYLCASSLKFGSAGELFFGEGSRLTVL.

The rearrangement links TRBV30 to TRBJ2-1; 9 bases agree with TRBD1. The CDR3 runs 14 residues. J was trimmed by 9 bases and V by 5 bases; bases with no gene match: 11. Germline V gene lookup returns CDR1 GTSNPN and CDR2 SVGIG (reference sequence). CDR3 amino acids: CAWWKQGARGEQFF. In nucleotides, the CDR3 is TGTGCCTGGTGGAAACAGGGGGCGAGAGGTGAGCAGTTCTTC.

There are a few counts of this clonotype. The V and J genes are TRBV6-5 and TRBJ1-5, with D perhaps TRBD1 (6 bases). This CDR3 region has 14 residues. V was shortened by 2 bases and J by 6 bases, with 11 bases between the two germline ends. Germline values: CDR1 MNHEY, CDR2 SVGAGI. This CDR3 reads CASSYGGAGQPQHF. In DNA form, the CDR3 reads TGTGCCAGCAGTTACGGGGGGGCGGGTCAGCCCCAGCATTTT.

The chain links TRBV19 to TRBJ1-2; D gene unclear. There are 12 residues in the CDR3. V shed 9 bases and J shed 0 bases, with 8 bases lying between them. Germline V gene lookup returns CDR1 LNHDA and CDR2 SQIVND (reference sequence). CDR3 sequence: CASRRSNYGYTF. The CDR3 coding sequence is TGTGCCAGCCGACGTTCTAACTATGGCTACACCTTC.

A note on this clonotype: The germline gene is not matched at one end of the junction; a read error may be the cause. The chain links TRBV7-3 to TRBJ2-5, with D perhaps TRBD2 (5 bases). Germline-derived CDR1 and CDR2 are SGHTA and FQGTGA. The CDR3 sequence is 12 residues long. The chain's CDR3 is CASSFPGETQYF. The CDR3 bases are TGCGCCAGCAGCTTCCCGGGGGAGACCCAGTACTTC.

The V call is TRBV7-9, the J call TRBJ1-2; D remains unclear. Germline V gives CDR1 SEHNR, CDR2 FQNEAQ (reference sequence). V lost 3 bases and J 3 bases, leaving 11 bases between the germline ends. The CDR3 runs to 14 residues. The CDR3 nucleotides are TGTGCCAGCAGCTTCTCAGGACTACACTATGGCTACACCTTC. Protein: CASSFSGLHYGYTF.

The V and J genes are TRBV7-6 and TRBJ2-2; 9 bases are a match to TRBD1. This CDR3 has 15 amino acids. V gave up 6 bases and J gave up 8 bases; unmatched junction bases: 10. Germline V gives CDR1 SGHVS, CDR2 FNYEAQ. The CDR3 region is CASSRDRDGLGELFF. CDR3 nucleotides: TGTGCCAGCAGTAGGGACAGGGACGGATTGGGGGAGCTGTTTTTT.

This clonotype appeared a few times. This rearrangement joins TRBV6-1 to TRBJ2-3; TRBD2 matches 8 bases. V shed 6 bases and J 1 base; nucleotides not matched to a gene: 3. The CDR3 covers 14 residues. Germline V gene sequence: CDR1 MNHNS, CDR2 SASEGT. The CDR3 loop reads CASRRGARTDTQYF. DNA of the CDR3: TGTGCCAGCAGGCGGGGGGCGCGCACAGATACGCAGTATTTT.